These 20 T cell receptor beta chains originate from one sample sequenced in a study of blood T cell repertoires in COVID-19. The method was immunoSEQ multiplex PCR; TCRdb's version includes in-frame clones alone and lacks a portion of them. This sample has roughly 300,000 clones, with 83% found just once. Input material: peripheral blood. The receptors derive from a woman aged 45-65 years who had recovered from COVID-19.

V and J are TRBV21-1 and TRBJ2-3; the table assigns TRBD2, which was not confirmed against the DNA. TRBV21-1 is annotated as a pseudogene. The CDR3 consists of 16 residues. The CDR3 region is CASSIRVSGGADTQYF. The CDR3 coding sequence is TGTGCCAGCAGCATTCGGGTTAGCGGGGGGGCAGATACGCAGTATTTT.

The gene calls are TRBV7-9 and TRBJ1-5; D gene unclear. Germline CDR1 SEHNR, CDR2 FQNEAQ (reference sequence). The CDR3 covers 14 residues. Trimming cost V 3 bases and J 3 bases, with 9 bases left between them. The CDR3 DNA sequence: TGTGCCAGCAGCTTTGAGAGGTCCAATCAGCCCCAGCATTTT. Protein product: CASSFERSNQPQHF.

The chain is built from TRBV28 and TRBJ2-2; weak D call: TRBD1 (6 bases). CDR1 is MDHEN, CDR2 SYDVKM, per germline. V lost 8 bases to trimming and J lost 2 bases, with 15 bases between them. The CDR3 contains 15 residues. CDR3 coding DNA: TGTGCCAGCGTCCCCGGGACACCTAACACCGGGGAGCTGTTTTTT. Amino acids: CASVPGTPNTGELFF.

This rearrangement joins TRBV9 to TRBJ2-6; D is perhaps TRBD1 (5 bases). The CDR3 length is 17 residues. Germline CDR1 is SGDLS and CDR2 is YYNGEE. Trimming stripped 4 bases from V and 3 bases from J, with 17 bases between. The DNA for the CDR3 is TGTGCCAGCAGCCCGTGGCAGGGCCTCGGTGGGGCCAACGTCCTGACTTTC. As protein: CASSPWQGLGGANVLTF.

In DNA form, the CDR3 reads TGTGCCAGCGGGACAGCCTACAATGAGCAGTTCTTC. Protein: CASGTAYNEQFF. This chain links TRBV4-2 with TRBJ2-1; 7 nucleotides align to TRBD1. With V trimmed by 8 bases and J by 2 bases, 0 bases remained unmatched. Germline V CDR1 and CDR2: LGHNA, YNFKEQ. The CDR3 sequence is 12 residues long.

This chain joins TRBV29-1 and TRBJ2-7; 9 bases match TRBD2. This CDR3 has 15 residues. The J segment lost 2 bases and the V segment lost 5 bases, leaving 10 bases of the junction unmatched. The germline V gene has CDR1 SQVTM and CDR2 ANQGSEA. The CDR3 nucleotides are TGCAGCGTTCCTTGGGGGCGGGAGGGGACCTACGAGCAGTACTTC. Translation gives CSVPWGREGTYEQYF.

This clone was observed once. The chain recombines TRBV28 with TRBJ2-5; possibly TRBD1 for D (5 bases). The germline V gene encodes CDR1 MDHEN and CDR2 SYDVKM. CDR3 size: 13 residues. With 4 bases removed from V and 5 bases from J, the gap between germline ends came to 11 bases. The CDR3 sequence: CASSWVAGETQYF. CDR3 in DNA: TGTGCCAGCAGTTGGGTGGCAGGGGAGACCCAGTACTTC.

The chain has TRBV7-9 and TRBJ1-2; D is perhaps TRBD1 (5 bases). The length of the CDR3 is 16 residues. Germline V gives CDR1 SEHNR, CDR2 FQNEAQ (reference sequence). The V end was cut by 0 bases, the J end by 4 bases, with 15 bases between. CDR3 sequence reads: CASSLAQGGPVYGYTF. The CDR3 DNA reads TGTGCCAGCAGCTTAGCCCAGGGCGGTCCGGTCTATGGCTACACCTTC.

V gene TRBV7-2 combines with J gene TRBJ1-4; TRBD1 aligns across 7 bases. The length of the CDR3 is 14 residues. Per germline, CDR1 SGHTA and CDR2 FQGNSA. Trimming at V came to 5 bases and at J to 11 bases, leaving 11 bases not matched to a gene. CDR3: CASSARRDREKLFF. CDR3 coding DNA: TGTGCCAGCAGCGCGAGACGAGACAGGGAGAAACTGTTTTTT.

The rearrangement links TRBV25-1 to TRBJ2-5, with 7 nucleotides matching TRBD1. V lost 2 bases and J lost 4; bases outside the gene matches: 13. The germline V gene has CDR1 MGHDK and CDR2 SYGVNS. The CDR3 has 17 residues. CDR3 amino acids: CASSEERGQGVGETQYF. The CDR3 bases are TGTGCCAGCAGTGAAGAAAGGGGGCAGGGGGTCGGAGAGACCCAGTACTTC.

The gene calls are TRBV10-3 and TRBJ1-2; 9 positions match TRBD1. Trimming took 3 bases from V and 7 from J; bases not matched to a gene: 9. Germline-derived CDR1 and CDR2 are ENHRY and SYGVKD. The CDR3 runs 15 residues. The CDR3 bases are TGTGCCATCAGTGATCTGGGACAGGGAAAATCTGGCTACACCTTC. It encodes CAISDLGQGKSGYTF.

The chain has TRBV4-3 and TRBJ2-1, with 11 bases aligning to TRBD2. Per the germline V gene, CDR1 is LGHNA and CDR2 is YSLEER. Trimming took 0 bases from V and 10 from J; bases not matched to a gene: 8. The CDR3 consists of 16 residues. CDR3 coding DNA: TGCGCCAGCAGCCAAGATCAATCTAGCGGGAGGTGGGAGCAGTTCTTC. Translation: CASSQDQSSGRWEQFF.

The V and J genes are TRBV19 and TRBJ2-5, with TRBD2 matching over 8 bases. This CDR3 has 18 amino acids. The germline V gene encodes CDR1 LNHDA and CDR2 SQIVND (reference sequence). Trimming removed 7 bases from V and 0 bases from J; junction bases left unmatched: 16. CDR3 sequence reads: CASTKSGGKTLNQETQYF. The DNA of the CDR3 is TGTGCCAGTACCAAAAGCGGGGGAAAAACACTCAACCAAGAGACCCAGTACTTC. Looking up the rest from reference TRBV19 and TRBJ2-5 gives the full variable domain: DGGITQSPKYLFRKEGQNVTLSCEQNLNHDAMYWYRQDPGQGLRLIYYSQIVNDFQKGDIAEGYSVSREKKESFPLTVTSAQKNPTAFYLCASTKSGGKTLNQETQYFGPGTRLLVL.

This chain uses TRBV10-3 with TRBJ2-1; D is ambiguous. The CDR3 spans 17 residues. V lost 4 bases, J lost 1 base, and 17 bases lay in between. Germline CDR1 and CDR2: ENHRY and SYGVKD. The CDR3 bases are TGTGCCATCAGTGCTTCAGGATCGCCAGCATCCTACAATGAGCAGTTCTTC. It translates to CAISASGSPASYNEQFF.

J is TRBJ1-6 and V is TRBV15, with D maybe TRBD1 (6 bases). Germline V gene data show CDR1 as LNHNV and CDR2 as YYDKDF (reference sequence). V was shortened by 9 bases and J by 3 bases, with 12 bases between the two germline ends. CDR3 length equals 14 residues. The CDR3 sequence is CATQRTDYNSPLHF. CDR3 nucleotides: TGTGCCACTCAGCGGACAGACTATAATTCACCCCTCCACTTT.

The rearrangement uses TRBV6-1 and TRBJ2-7; tentatively, D is TRBD2 (6 bases). Germline CDR1 and CDR2: MNHNS and SASEGT. The CDR3 totals 13 residues. V dropped 0 bases and J dropped 6 bases, with 9 bases sitting between them. The CDR3 coding sequence is TGTGCCAGCAGTGAAGCCCCTAGCGTCGAGCAGTACTTC. It specifies CASSEAPSVEQYF.

The rearrangement links TRBV6-2 or TRBV6-3 to TRBJ2-2, with a weak D call TRBD2 (6 bases). Looked up from germline, CDR1 is MNHEY and CDR2 is SVGEGT. There are 14 residues in the CDR3. The V end lost 2 bases, the J end lost 6 bases, and 10 bases lay between the germline ends. The CDR3 DNA follows: TGTGCCAGCAGTTACCCGCCGGGGGCCGGGGAGCTGTTTTTT. Translation gives CASSYPPGAGELFF.

The chain couples TRBV28 to TRBJ1-1; 7 bases agree with TRBD1. Unmatched junction bases numbered 2, after V lost 6 bases and J lost 7 bases. Germline assignment: CDR1 MDHEN and CDR2 SYDVKM. The CDR3 has 11 residues. The CDR3, as DNA: TGTGCCAGCAGGACAGGGAGTGAAGCTTTCTTT. As protein: CASRTGSEAFF.

This clone occurred once. Since no conserved phenylalanine or tryptophan closes the CDR3, a read error is the likely cause. The DNA is omitted, as the CDR3 cannot be located on it reliably, and the CDR3 follows TCRdb's listing. V usage is TRBV3-1 (or the pseudogene TRBV3-2) and J usage is TRBJ2-7; TRBD2 reflects the table's D call only, with no check against the DNA. Germline V gives CDR1 LGHDT, CDR2 YNNKEL (reference sequence). The CDR3 sequence runs 9 residues, both termini included. CDR3 residues: CASSPPGGC.

This sequence joins TRBV10-3 and TRBJ2-3, with TRBD2 as a possible D gene (5 bases). Germline V gene lookup returns CDR1 ENHRY and CDR2 SYGVKD. V lost 8 bases and J 2 bases, leaving 14 bases between the germline ends. The CDR3 spans 14 residues. DNA of the CDR3: TGTGCCATCTATACGGGGATCCTCACAGATACGCAGTATTTT. It translates to CAIYTGILTDTQYF.